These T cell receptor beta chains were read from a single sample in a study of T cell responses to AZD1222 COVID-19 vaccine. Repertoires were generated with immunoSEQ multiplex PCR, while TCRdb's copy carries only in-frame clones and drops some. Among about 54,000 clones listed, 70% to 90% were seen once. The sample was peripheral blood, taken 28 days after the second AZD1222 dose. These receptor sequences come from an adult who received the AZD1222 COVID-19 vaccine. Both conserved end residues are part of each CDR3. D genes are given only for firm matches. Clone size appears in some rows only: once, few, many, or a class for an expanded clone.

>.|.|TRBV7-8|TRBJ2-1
TGTGCCAGCAGGTACGGAGATAGCGCGAGCTCCTACAATGAGCAGTTCTTC
CASRYGDSASSYNEQFF
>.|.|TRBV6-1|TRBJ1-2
TGTGCCAGCAGTGAAGCGCTGGGAGGGGCGGGCTATGGCTACACCTTC
CASSEALGGAGYGYTF
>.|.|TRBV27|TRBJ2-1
TGTGCCAGCAGTTTAGCAGGGTTCAATGAGCAGTTCTTC
CASSLAGFNEQFF
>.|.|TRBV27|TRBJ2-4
TGTGCCAGCAGCCCCTGGTACGCCAAAAACATTCAGTACTTC
CASSPWYAKNIQYF
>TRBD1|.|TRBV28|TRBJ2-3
TGTGCCAGCGGGACAGGGGGCGAAGATACGCAGTATTTT
CASGTGGEDTQYF
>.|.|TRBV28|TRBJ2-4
TGTGCCAGCAGTTTATTCGAGGGGGATATAGCCAAAAACATTCAGTACTTC
CASSLFEGDIAKNIQYF
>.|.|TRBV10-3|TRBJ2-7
TGTGCCATCAGTGGTTTTTTAGGATCGAACGAGCAGTACTTC
CAISGFLGSNEQYF
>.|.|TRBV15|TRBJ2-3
TGTGCCACCAGCAGAGTCGGGGTTACAGATACGCAGTATTTT
CATSRVGVTDTQYF
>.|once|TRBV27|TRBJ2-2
TGTGCCAGCAGTTGGGGTAGCGCGCCGTCCGGGGAGCTGTTTTTT
CASSWGSAPSGELFF
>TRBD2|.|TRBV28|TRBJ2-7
TGTGCCCGTTCGAAAGCGGGAGGTTCCTACGAGCAGTACTTC
CARSKAGGSYEQYF
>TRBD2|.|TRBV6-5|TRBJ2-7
TGTGCCAGCAGGCAGGACGCGGGGGGTGGTGGCGAGCAGTACTTC
CASRQDAGGGGEQYF
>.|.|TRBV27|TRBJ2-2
TGTGCCAGCAGTTTAAACGGGGCAGGCGGGGAGCTGTTTTTT
CASSLNGAGGELFF
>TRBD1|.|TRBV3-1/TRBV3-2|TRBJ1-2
TGTGCCAGCAGGAGGACAGGTGATAACTATGGCTACACCTTC
CASRRTGDNYGYTF
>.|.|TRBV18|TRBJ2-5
TGTGCCAGCTCACAGTCGGATCGGGAGACCCAGTACTTC
CASSQSDRETQYF
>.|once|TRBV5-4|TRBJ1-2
TGTGCCAGCAGCTCCGGACAGAGTAACTATGGCTACACCTTC
CASSSGQSNYGYTF
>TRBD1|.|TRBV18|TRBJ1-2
TGTGCCAGCTCCCCGGGACAGGCAAACTATGGCTACACCTTC
CASSPGQANYGYTF
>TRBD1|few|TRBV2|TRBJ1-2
TGTGCCAGCATGACCGGGACAGGTTTGAAGAGCTACACCTTC
CASMTGTGLKSYTF
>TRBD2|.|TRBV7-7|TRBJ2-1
TGTGCTAGCAGCTTACTAGCGGGAGTTGGCAATGAGCAGTTCTTC
CASSLLAGVGNEQFF
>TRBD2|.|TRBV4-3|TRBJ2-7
TGCGCCAGCAGCCCGGGGGTAGCGGGAGCCTACGAGCAGTACTTC
CASSPGVAGAYEQYF
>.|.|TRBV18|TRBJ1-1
TGTGCCAGCTCAACAGGCGCTGAAGCTTTCTTT
CASSTGAEAFF
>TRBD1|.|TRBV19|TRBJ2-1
TGTGCCAGTAGTCAAGGGGGACAGGACTACAATGAGCAGTTCTTC
CASSQGGQDYNEQFF
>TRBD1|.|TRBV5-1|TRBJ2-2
TGCGCCAGCAGCTTTCAGGGGGACGGGGAGCTGTTTTTT
CASSFQGDGELFF
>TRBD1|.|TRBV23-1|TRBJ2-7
TGCGCCAGCAGTCAGGGACAGGGGTCCTACGAGCAGTACTTC
CASSQGQGSYEQYF
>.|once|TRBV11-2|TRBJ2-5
TGTGCCAGCAGCGCGTGGCCGGGACGGAACCAAGAGACCCAGTACTTC
CASSAWPGRNQETQYF
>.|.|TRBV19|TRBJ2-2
TGTGCCAGTAGTATCCATTCGAACACCGGGGAGCTGTTTTTT
CASSIHSNTGELFF
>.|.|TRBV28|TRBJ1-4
TGTGCCAGCACACATGGACAAAGGGAGGAAAAACTGTTTTTT
CASTHGQREEKLFF
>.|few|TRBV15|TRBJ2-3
TGTGCCACCAGCATCCTTAGCGGAAACACAGATACGCAGTATTTT
CATSILSGNTDTQYF
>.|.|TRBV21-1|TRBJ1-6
TGTGCCAGCAGCAAAGATTTCAGGGGTGGCTCACCCCTCCACTTT
CASSKDFRGGSPLHF
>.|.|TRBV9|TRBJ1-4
TGTGCCAGCAGCGTAGACAGCCGAAATGAAAAACTGTTTTTT
CASSVDSRNEKLFF
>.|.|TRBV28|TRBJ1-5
TGTGCCAGCAGTTTCAGGGAGTGGGGTCAGCCCCAGCATTTT
CASSFREWGQPQHF
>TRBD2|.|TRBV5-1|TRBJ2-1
TGCGCCAGCAGCCGGACTAGCGGGATTACCGATGAGCAGTTCTTC
CASSRTSGITDEQFF
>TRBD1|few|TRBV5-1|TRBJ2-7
TGCGCCAGCAGTCGGATCGGACAGGGCGACGAGCAGTACTTC
CASSRIGQGDEQYF
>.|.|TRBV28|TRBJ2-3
TGTGCCAGCACCCCCGACAGAGATACGCAGTATTTT
CASTPDRDTQYF
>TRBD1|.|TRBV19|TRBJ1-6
TGTGCCAGTAGTGACCGGGGACAGGGGTCCAGTTCACCCCTCCACTTT
CASSDRGQGSSSPLHF
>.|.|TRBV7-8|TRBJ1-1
TGTGCCAGCAGCTTAAGTGCCAGGGCCGCGGGGTTGAACACTGAAGCTTTCTTT
CASSLSARAAGLNTEAFF
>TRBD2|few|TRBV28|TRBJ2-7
TGTGCCAGCAGTCGCGGGACTAGCGGGAGTTACTACGAGCAGTACTTC
CASSRGTSGSYYEQYF
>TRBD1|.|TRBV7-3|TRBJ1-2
TGTGCCAGCAGCTTAGAAGGGGGCAGAGGGTATGGCTACACCTTC
CASSLEGGRGYGYTF
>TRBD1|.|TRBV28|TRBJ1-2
TGTGCCAGCAGTTACAGGGGTGGCTACACCTTC
CASSYRGGYTF
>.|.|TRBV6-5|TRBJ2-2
TGTGCCAGCAGTTACGGTCGGGCCCAACTCGGGGAGCTGTTTTTT
CASSYGRAQLGELFF